The 20 T cell receptor beta chains below were found in one sample sequenced in a study of cytomegalovirus exposure and HLA in healthy donors. Method: immunoSEQ multiplex PCR; TCRdb's copy keeps in-frame clones and lacks some. The sample holds roughly 100,000 clones, about 94% seen once. The specimen was PBMCs. The receptors here all came from a young woman in good health and CMV-seronegative.

Only one count was recorded for this clone. V is TRBV7-9 and J is TRBJ2-1, with D perhaps TRBD2 (6 bases). Trimming cost V 0 bases and J 7 bases, with 13 bases left between them. There are 15 residues in the CDR3. Germline V gives CDR1 SEHNR, CDR2 FQNEAQ (reference sequence). CDR3 protein: CASSLAVSGVNEQFF. CDR3 sequence (DNA): TGTGCCAGCAGCTTAGCGGTTTCGGGAGTAAATGAGCAGTTCTTC. The entire variable domain, with the rest obtained from reference TRBV7-9 and TRBJ2-1, is as follows: DTGVSQNPRHKITKRGQNVTFRCDPISEHNRLYWYRQTLGQGPEFLTYFQNEAQLEKSRLLSDRFSAERPKGSFSTLEIQRTEQGDSAMYLCASSLAVSGVNEQFFGPGTRLTVL.

The chain recombines TRBV30 with TRBJ2-5; D not resolved. With 2 bases removed from V and 5 bases from J, the gap between germline ends came to 9 bases. The CDR3 runs to 12 residues. Germline V CDR1 and CDR2: GTSNPN, SVGIG (reference sequence). In DNA, the CDR3 is TGTGCCTGGAGTACTACGGCGGAGACCCAGTACTTC. Translation gives CAWSTTAETQYF.

The chain has TRBV19 and TRBJ1-5; 11 positions agree with TRBD1. Per the germline V gene, CDR1 is LNHDA and CDR2 is SQIVND (reference sequence). The ends lost 6 bases at V and 8 bases at J; junction bases unmatched: 9. The CDR3 runs 15 residues. The CDR3 spells CASRAGTGGGKPQHF. CDR3 bases: TGTGCCAGTAGGGCCGGGACAGGGGGAGGTAAGCCCCAGCATTTT.

The CDR3 protein is CSVDPQGVYYGYTF. In DNA form, the CDR3 reads TGCAGCGTTGACCCACAGGGAGTTTACTATGGCTACACCTTC. The chain employs TRBV29-1 and TRBJ1-2; D is possibly TRBD1 (6 bases). Germline CDR1 is SQVTM and CDR2 is ANQGSEA. Trimming took 3 bases from V and 3 from J, leaving 14 bases between them. The CDR3 contains 14 residues.

The chain joins TRBV7-6 to TRBJ1-2; no firm D call. Trimming left V 0 bases short and J 2 bases short, with 7 bases between. The V gene's germline CDR1 is SGHVS and CDR2 FNYEAQ. The CDR3 totals 14 residues. The CDR3 loop is CASSLAEGNYGYTF. In DNA, the CDR3 is TGTGCCAGCAGCTTAGCAGAGGGAAACTATGGCTACACCTTC. The full variable domain, its missing parts supplied by reference TRBV7-6 and TRBJ1-2, is GAGVSQSPRYKVTKRGQDVALRCDPISGHVSLYWYRQALGQGPEFLTYFNYEAQQDKSGLPNDRFSAERPEGSISTLTIQRTEQRDSAMYRCASSLAEGNYGYTFGSGTRLTVV.

V is TRBV7-8 and J is TRBJ2-1; 14 positions match TRBD2. This CDR3 spans 17 amino acids. With V trimmed by 3 bases and J by 4 bases, 5 bases remained unmatched. The germline V gene has CDR1 SGHVS and CDR2 FQNEAQ. CDR3 amino acids: CASSFRLAGGVYNEQFF. DNA of the CDR3: TGTGCCAGCAGCTTCCGACTAGCGGGGGGGGTTTACAATGAGCAGTTCTTC.

The J gene is TRBJ1-5, the V gene TRBV7-2; D is possibly TRBD1 (5 bases). This CDR3 spans 14 amino acids. V dropped 5 bases and J dropped 4 bases, with 12 bases sitting between them. CDR1 and CDR2 (germline): SGHTA, FQGNSA. For the CDR3, the DNA is TGTGCCAGCAGCCCAGACGGGGGGAATCAGCCCCAGCATTTT. Translation: CASSPDGGNQPQHF. The whole variable domain, filled in from reference TRBV7-2 and TRBJ1-5, reads GAGVSQSPSNKVTEKGKDVELRCDPISGHTALYWYRQSLGQGLEFLIYFQGNSAPDKSGLPSDRFSAERTGGSVSTLTIQRTQQEDSAVYLCASSPDGGNQPQHFGDGTRLSIL.

Comments on this clone: At one end, the junction sequence differs from germline, possibly due to a read error. V usage is TRBV7-7 and J usage is TRBJ2-5; D perhaps matches TRBD2 (6 bases). CDR1 and CDR2 from the germline V gene are SSHAT and FNYEAQ (reference sequence). The CDR3 extends over 15 amino acids. CDR3 nucleotide sequence: TGTGCTAGCAGCTTAGCGCTGGGGAGGAAAGAGACCCAGTACTTC. Translation: CASSLALGRKETQYF.

This chain's CDR3 is CASSHSPGQGSFGETQYF. CDR3 bases: TGTGCCAGCAGCCATTCTCCGGGACAGGGATCTTTCGGGGAGACCCAGTACTTC. This sequence joins TRBV4-2 and TRBJ2-5; 9 nucleotides line up with TRBD1. The V segment lost 3 bases and the J segment 5 bases; nucleotides outside the gene matches: 16. From germline, CDR1 is LGHNA and CDR2 YNFKEQ. The CDR3 has 18 residues.

The rearrangement uses TRBV15 and TRBJ2-7; 7 positions agree with TRBD2. The V gene's germline CDR1 is LNHNV and CDR2 YYDKDF (reference sequence). The CDR3 consists of 16 residues. V gave up 1 base and J gave up 0 bases; unmatched junction bases: 6. For the CDR3, the DNA is TGTGCCACCAGCAGAGCTCCGGCTAGCGGCTCCTACGAGCAGTACTTC. Its protein product is CATSRAPASGSYEQYF.

The V gene is TRBV7-9, the J gene TRBJ1-2, with D possibly matching TRBD1 (6 bases). The V gene lost 5 bases and the J gene lost 2 bases, with 12 bases spanning the gap. From germline, CDR1 is SEHNR and CDR2 FQNEAQ (reference sequence). The CDR3 runs 14 residues. The CDR3 bases are TGTGCCAGCAGCCCAGAAGGGGGAAACTATGGCTACACCTTC. Amino acid sequence: CASSPEGGNYGYTF. Using reference TRBV7-9 and TRBJ1-2 for the parts outside the CDR3, the full variable domain is DTGVSQNPRHKITKRGQNVTFRCDPISEHNRLYWYRQTLGQGPEFLTYFQNEAQLEKSRLLSDRFSAERPKGSFSTLEIQRTEQGDSAMYLCASSPEGGNYGYTFGSGTRLTVV.

V gene TRBV10-1 combines with J gene TRBJ1-1, with 7 bases fitting TRBD1. This CDR3 contains 12 residues. CDR1 WNHNN and CDR2 SYGVQD come from the germline V gene (reference sequence). With V trimmed by 6 bases and J by 11 bases, 9 bases remained unmatched. The CDR3 DNA follows: TGCGCCAGCAGCTCAACAGGGGCGAAGGCTTTCTTT. Translated: CASSSTGAKAFF.

This rearrangement joins TRBV25-1 to TRBJ2-7; 7 bases match TRBD1. Germline assignment: CDR1 MGHDK and CDR2 SYGVNS. CDR3 length equals 14 residues. Trimming cost V 4 bases and J 1 base; bases outside gene matches: 4. The CDR3, as DNA: TGTGCCAGCAGTGGACAGGGTATATCCTACGAGCAGTACTTC. It encodes CASSGQGISYEQYF.

This chain links TRBV28 with TRBJ2-2, with 9 bases lining up with TRBD2. The CDR3 loop spans 17 amino acids. The trim removed 3 bases at V and 6 bases at J, leaving 11 bases unmatched. Germline V lookup: CDR1 MDHEN, CDR2 SYDVKM. CDR3 bases: TGTGCCAGCAGTTTGCTGTCCGGCGGGAGGGCATCCGGGGAGCTGTTTTTT. Translating it yields CASSLLSGGRASGELFF.

CDR3 region: CASSPSDLDRVNQPQHF. In DNA form, the CDR3 reads TGTGCCAGCAGCCCTTCCGACTTGGACAGGGTCAATCAGCCCCAGCATTTT. V usage is TRBV7-8 and J usage is TRBJ1-5, with 8 bases aligning to TRBD1. From germline, CDR1 is SGHVS and CDR2 FQNEAQ. Trimming cost V 5 bases and J 3 bases; bases outside gene matches: 12. The CDR3 covers 17 residues.

This clone was recorded only once. The rearrangement joins TRBV30 to TRBJ2-7; D may be TRBD1 (6 bases). CDR1 GTSNPN and CDR2 SVGIG come from the germline V gene (reference sequence). V shed 4 bases and J shed 4 bases, with 11 bases lying between them. The CDR3 is 12 residues long. The CDR3 loop is CAWTTGNYEQYF. CDR3 nucleotide sequence: TGTGCCTGGACCACAGGGAATTACGAGCAGTACTTC.

This chain joins TRBV2 and TRBJ1-3; D might be TRBD1 (6 bases). Trimming pared 7 bases from V and 2 bases from J, leaving 12 bases between. The CDR3 is 14 amino acids. Per germline, CDR1 SNHLY and CDR2 FYNNEI. CDR3 residues: CASNTGNTGNTIYF. The CDR3 DNA reads TGTGCCAGCAATACAGGGAACACTGGAAACACCATATATTTT.

The chain joins TRBV19 to TRBJ1-5, with D possibly matching TRBD1 (5 bases). Germline CDR1 is LNHDA and CDR2 is SQIVND (reference sequence). V was cut by 3 bases and J by 7 bases, with 16 bases left in between. The CDR3 runs 15 residues. The DNA of the CDR3 is TGTGCCAGTAGTATTGGAGGGGCGCCGGAGCAGCCCCAGCATTTT. Residues: CASSIGGAPEQPQHF.

The chain carries TRBV28 and TRBJ2-5, with TRBD2 matching 11 bases. The CDR3 runs 15 residues. Germline values: CDR1 MDHEN, CDR2 SYDVKM. J gave up 2 bases and V 6 bases, and 5 bases lay outside the gene matches. CDR3 DNA sequence: TGTGCCAGCAGATCAAGGACTAGCGGGCAAGAGACCCAGTACTTC. Translation gives CASRSRTSGQETQYF.

The J gene is TRBJ2-1, the V gene TRBV29-1; tentatively, D is TRBD2 (5 bases). The CDR3 is 11 residues long. Per the germline V gene, CDR1 is SQVTM and CDR2 is ANQGSEA. Trimming removed 4 bases from V and 6 bases from J, with 7 bases in between. CDR3 in DNA: TGCAGCGTTGTTCGGGGCAATGAGCAGTTCTTC. Translation gives CSVVRGNEQFF.